This entry concerns a single T cell receptor beta chain. No antigen is known for it. PCR employed 60 Vbeta and 13 Jbeta primers. Repertoires were generated with immunoSEQ multiplex PCR, while TCRdb's copy carries only in-frame clones and drops some. The profile shows about 210,000 clones, 80% to 90% of them singletons. The data belong to a study of cytomegalovirus exposure and HLA in healthy donors. About the study: HLA-typed donors were the source of some 85 million unique TCRs, which an early data release held.

Study results and caveats: Per a later analysis, about 17,000 TCR beta sequences showed association with HLA alleles at 0.05 false discovery rate. Presence/absence analyses rested on an assumption that sequencing depth was roughly uniform across donors. A later analysis showed that HLA-associated TCR beta chains had undergone more clonal expansion than equally common others.

The V gene's germline CDR1 is LNHNV and CDR2 YYDKDF (reference sequence). V lost 1 base, J lost 7 bases, and 2 bases stayed unmatched. The CDR3 spans 15 residues. The sequencing input was PBMCs. The TCR was taken from a girl aged 2-10 years in good health and CMV-seronegative. This chain links TRBV15 with TRBJ1-6; 9 bases match TRBD1. The CDR3 loop reads CATSRVTGGNSPLHF. In nucleotides, the CDR3 is TGTGCCACCAGCAGAGTCACAGGGGGCAATTCACCCCTCCACTTT.